This T cell receptor beta chain was observed in a study of human T cells and chemical hapten exposure. The ends lost 5 bases at V and 4 bases at J; junction bases unmatched: 12. Germline CDR1 is MNHEY and CDR2 is SMNVEV (reference sequence). The CDR3 covers 16 residues. TCRdb analysed the RACE reads with MiXCR anew, one entry per CDR3 protein. Among some 360,000 distinct CDR3 sequences listed, roughly 4.6% were seen once. Noted time point: pre-sensitization, week 0. Treatment: therapeutic diphenylcyclopropenone sensitization with weekly scalp DPC. Each patch test followed a blood draw. This clonotype was detected ten times or more.

The chain uses TRBV27 and TRBJ2-5; TRBD1 matches at 8 bases. The clonotype comes from a woman aged 45-65 years with alopecia areata. Some clones in this sample may be carry-over from other donors' samples. The sequenced sample was whole blood, obtained in connection with sensitization to the hapten diphenylcyclopropenone (DPC). CDR3 sequence: CASSASSTGVVETQYF. CDR3 sequence (DNA): TGTGCCAGCAGTGCATCGTCGACAGGGGTAGTAGAGACCCAGTACTTC.